This TCR beta chain was sequenced in a study of human T cells and chemical hapten exposure. General study findings and limits: DPC sensitization did not alter TCRs above 1 in 1000 frequency.

Only a few counts were recorded for this clonotype. The antigen remains unidentified. TCRdb processed the RACE reads anew with MiXCR; each CDR3 protein has one entry. The sample has 150,000 to 200,000 distinct CDR3 sequences, about 31% seen once. The time point denotes: pre-sensitization, week 0. This sample's treatment: therapeutic diphenylcyclopropenone sensitization with weekly scalp DPC. Prior to each patch test being applied, blood was drawn. The CDR3 has 15 residues. Germline CDR1 and CDR2: MDHEN and SYDVKM. V shed 5 bases and J shed 8 bases, with 21 bases lying between them. The V and J genes are TRBV28 and TRBJ1-2; tentatively, D is TRBD1 (6 bases). The source is a woman in her 30s with alopecia areata. Some clones in this sample may be carry-over from other donors' samples. Sequencing was performed on whole blood, taken in connection with sensitization to the hapten diphenylcyclopropenone (DPC). CDR3 residues: CASSPPGTSPWGYTF. CDR3 bases: TGTGCCAGCAGTCCCCCGGGGACATCCCCTTGGGGCTACACCTTC.